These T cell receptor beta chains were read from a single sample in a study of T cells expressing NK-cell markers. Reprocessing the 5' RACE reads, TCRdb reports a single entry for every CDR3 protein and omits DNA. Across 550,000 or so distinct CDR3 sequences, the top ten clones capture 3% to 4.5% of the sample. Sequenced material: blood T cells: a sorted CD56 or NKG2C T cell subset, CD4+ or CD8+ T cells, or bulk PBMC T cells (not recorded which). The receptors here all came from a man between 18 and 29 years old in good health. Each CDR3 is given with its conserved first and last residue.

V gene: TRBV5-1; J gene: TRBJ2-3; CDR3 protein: CASSPRQGPTTQYF
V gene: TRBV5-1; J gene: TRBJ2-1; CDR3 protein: CASSLAKESYNEQFF
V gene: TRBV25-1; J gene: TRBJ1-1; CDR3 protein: CASSATGTHEAFF
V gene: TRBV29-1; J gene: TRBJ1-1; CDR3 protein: CSAVILQGTEAFF
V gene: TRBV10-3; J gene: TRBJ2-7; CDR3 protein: CAISEMTSSSEQYF
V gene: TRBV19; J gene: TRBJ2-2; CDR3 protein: CASSAPVETGELFF
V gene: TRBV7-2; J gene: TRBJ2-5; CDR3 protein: CASSPGRGETQYF
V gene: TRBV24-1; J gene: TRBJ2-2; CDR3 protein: CATSDPGLAGGPRWSGELFF
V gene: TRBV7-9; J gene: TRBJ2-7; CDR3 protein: CASSLTGDRSYEQYF
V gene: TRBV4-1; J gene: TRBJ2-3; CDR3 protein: CASSQEGGQESTDTQYF
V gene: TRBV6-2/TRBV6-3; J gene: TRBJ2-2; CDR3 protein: CATTVTRGTPLSRELFF
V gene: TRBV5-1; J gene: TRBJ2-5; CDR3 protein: CASSFAGGMETQYF
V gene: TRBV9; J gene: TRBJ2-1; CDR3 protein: CASSVSVYNEQFF
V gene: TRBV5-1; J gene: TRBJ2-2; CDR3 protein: CASSAAGTGLNGELFF
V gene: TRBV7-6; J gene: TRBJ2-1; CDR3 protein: CASSLGPGDYEQFF
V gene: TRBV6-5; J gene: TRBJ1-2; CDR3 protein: CASSRTDRGPSGYTF
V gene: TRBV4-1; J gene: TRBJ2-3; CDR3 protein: CASSQRLVLAGGPGDIDTQYF
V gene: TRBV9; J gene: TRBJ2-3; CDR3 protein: CASSPRPVVPDTQYF
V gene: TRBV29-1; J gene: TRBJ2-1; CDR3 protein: CSVEGTGGQFF
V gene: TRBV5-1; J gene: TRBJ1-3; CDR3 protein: CASSLEAWNGNTIYF
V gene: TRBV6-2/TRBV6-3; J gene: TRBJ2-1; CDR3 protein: CASSYPPRPRAGVKDEQFF
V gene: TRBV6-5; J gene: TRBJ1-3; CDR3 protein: CASIIGDTIYF
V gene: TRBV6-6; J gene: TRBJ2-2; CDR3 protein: CASPRTSAGELFF
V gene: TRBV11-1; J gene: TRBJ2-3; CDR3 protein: CASEGDRTSGRSTDTQYF
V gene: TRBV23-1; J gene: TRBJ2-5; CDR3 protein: CASSQSTTSGRQTQYF
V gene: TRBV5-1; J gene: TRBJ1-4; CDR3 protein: CASSQGPLSNEKLFF
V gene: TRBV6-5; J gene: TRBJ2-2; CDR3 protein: CASSYSYRFANTGELFF
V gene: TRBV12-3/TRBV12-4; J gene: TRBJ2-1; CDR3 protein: CASSLAGGRSYNEQFF
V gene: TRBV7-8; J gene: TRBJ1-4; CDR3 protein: CASSSRGTGNEKLFF
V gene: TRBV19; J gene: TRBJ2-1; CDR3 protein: CASSIRAGTRGSEQFF
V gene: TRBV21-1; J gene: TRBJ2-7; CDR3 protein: CASSKAAGHPYEQYF
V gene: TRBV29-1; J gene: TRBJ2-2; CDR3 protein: CSVVVFAPGELFF
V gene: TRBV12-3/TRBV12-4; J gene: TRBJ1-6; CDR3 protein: CASSINPGALHF
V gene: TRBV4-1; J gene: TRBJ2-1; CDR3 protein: CASSQDSLGTSGAYNEQFF
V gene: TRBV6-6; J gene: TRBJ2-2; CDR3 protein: CASSYSGGSLFF
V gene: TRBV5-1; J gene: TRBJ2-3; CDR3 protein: CASKGGQSSTDTQYF
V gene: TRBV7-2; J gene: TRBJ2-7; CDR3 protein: CASSFLPAPISYEQYF
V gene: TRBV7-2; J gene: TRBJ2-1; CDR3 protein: CASSQTLTGTVYNEQFF
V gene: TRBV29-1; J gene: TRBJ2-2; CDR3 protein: CSVEDLAAGPGELFF
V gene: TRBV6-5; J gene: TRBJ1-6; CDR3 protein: CASSSRDRQSSPLHF